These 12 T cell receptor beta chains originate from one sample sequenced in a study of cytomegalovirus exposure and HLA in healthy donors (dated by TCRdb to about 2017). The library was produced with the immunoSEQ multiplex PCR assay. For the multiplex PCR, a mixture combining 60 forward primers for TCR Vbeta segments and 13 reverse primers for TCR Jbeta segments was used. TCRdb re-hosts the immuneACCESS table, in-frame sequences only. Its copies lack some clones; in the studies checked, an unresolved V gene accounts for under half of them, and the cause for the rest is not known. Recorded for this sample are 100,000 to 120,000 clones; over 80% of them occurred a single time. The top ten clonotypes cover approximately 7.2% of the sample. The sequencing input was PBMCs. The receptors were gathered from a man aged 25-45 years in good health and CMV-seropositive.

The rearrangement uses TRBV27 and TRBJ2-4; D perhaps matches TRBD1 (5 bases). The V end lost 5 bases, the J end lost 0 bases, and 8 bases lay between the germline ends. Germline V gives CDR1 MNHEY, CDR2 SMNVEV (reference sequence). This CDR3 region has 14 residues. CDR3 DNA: TGTGCCAGCAGTCCCAGGGTAGCCAAAAACATTCAGTACTTC. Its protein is CASSPRVAKNIQYF.

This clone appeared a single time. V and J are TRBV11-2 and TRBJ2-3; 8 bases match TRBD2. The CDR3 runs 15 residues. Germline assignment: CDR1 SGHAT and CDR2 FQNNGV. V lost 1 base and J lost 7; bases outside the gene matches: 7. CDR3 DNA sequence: TGTGCCAGCAGCTTAGGTGCGACTAGCGAAAATACGCAGTATTTT. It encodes CASSLGATSENTQYF.

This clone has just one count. CDR3 sequence: CAWRPGISGTEAFF. CDR3 DNA sequence: TGTGCCTGGAGGCCAGGGATTTCTGGCACTGAAGCTTTCTTT. This chain connects TRBV30 to TRBJ1-1; D is possibly TRBD1 (5 bases). V lost 3 bases and J 4 bases, leaving 15 bases between the germline ends. The CDR3 is made up of 14 amino acids. CDR1 GTSNPN and CDR2 SVGIG come from the germline V gene (reference sequence).

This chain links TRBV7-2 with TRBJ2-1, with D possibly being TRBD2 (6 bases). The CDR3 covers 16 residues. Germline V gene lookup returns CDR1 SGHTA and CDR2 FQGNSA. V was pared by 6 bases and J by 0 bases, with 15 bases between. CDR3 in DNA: TGTGCCAGCAGTCCCTCGCCGGGGGACTCCTACAATGAGCAGTTCTTC. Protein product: CASSPSPGDSYNEQFF. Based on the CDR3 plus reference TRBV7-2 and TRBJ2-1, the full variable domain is GAGVSQSPSNKVTEKGKDVELRCDPISGHTALYWYRQSLGQGLEFLIYFQGNSAPDKSGLPSDRFSAERTGGSVSTLTIQRTQQEDSAVYLCASSPSPGDSYNEQFFGPGTRLTVL.

The CDR3 region is CASSYGTGGEAFF. In nucleotides, the CDR3 is TGTGCCAGCAGTTACGGCACAGGGGGTGAAGCTTTCTTT. The chain recombines TRBV6-5 with TRBJ1-1; 8 bases are shared with TRBD1. The V segment lost 2 bases and the J segment 7 bases; nucleotides outside the gene matches: 3. CDR3 length equals 13 residues. Germline V gene sequence: CDR1 MNHEY, CDR2 SVGAGI.

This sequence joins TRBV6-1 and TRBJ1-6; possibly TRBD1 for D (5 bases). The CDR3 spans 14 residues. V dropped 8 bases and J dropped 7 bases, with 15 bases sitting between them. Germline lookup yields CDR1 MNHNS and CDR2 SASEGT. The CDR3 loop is CASSPQGSNSPLHF. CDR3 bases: TGTGCCAGCTCCCCCCAGGGATCAAATTCACCCCTCCACTTT.

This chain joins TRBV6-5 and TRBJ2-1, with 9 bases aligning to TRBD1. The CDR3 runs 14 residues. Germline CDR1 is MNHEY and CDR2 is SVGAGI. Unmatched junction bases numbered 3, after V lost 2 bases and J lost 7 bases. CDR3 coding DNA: TGTGCCAGCAGTTACACAGGGGGCCGGAATGAGCAGTTCTTC. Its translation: CASSYTGGRNEQFF.

The CDR3 loop is CASSSLDGRPDEQYF. The CDR3, as DNA: TGTGCCAGCAGCTCCCTAGACGGCCGCCCTGACGAGCAGTACTTC. The V gene is TRBV11-2, the J gene TRBJ2-5; no reliable D call. Matching the DNA end better, TRBJ2-7 makes the J call doubtful. This CDR3 has 15 amino acids. Germline assignment: CDR1 SGHAT and CDR2 FQNNGV.

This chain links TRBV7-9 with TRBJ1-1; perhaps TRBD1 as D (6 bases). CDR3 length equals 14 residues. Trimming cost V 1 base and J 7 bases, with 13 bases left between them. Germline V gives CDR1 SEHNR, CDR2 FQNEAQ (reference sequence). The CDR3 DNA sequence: TGTGCCAGCAGCTTAGGGACAGCTATGGGTGAAGCTTTCTTT. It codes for CASSLGTAMGEAFF.

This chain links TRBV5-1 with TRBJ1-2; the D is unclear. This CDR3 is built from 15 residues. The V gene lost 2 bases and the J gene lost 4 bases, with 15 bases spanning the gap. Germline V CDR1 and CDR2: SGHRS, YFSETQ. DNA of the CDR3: TGCGCCAGCAGCTTCATGGCAGGATCGAGCTATGGCTACACCTTC. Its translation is CASSFMAGSSYGYTF.

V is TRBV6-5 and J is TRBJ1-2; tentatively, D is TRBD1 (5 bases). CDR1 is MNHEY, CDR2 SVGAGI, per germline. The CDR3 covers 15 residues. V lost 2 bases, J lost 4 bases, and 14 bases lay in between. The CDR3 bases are TGTGCCAGCAGTTACGTTGACAGACTTGCCTATGGCTACACCTTC. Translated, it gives CASSYVDRLAYGYTF.

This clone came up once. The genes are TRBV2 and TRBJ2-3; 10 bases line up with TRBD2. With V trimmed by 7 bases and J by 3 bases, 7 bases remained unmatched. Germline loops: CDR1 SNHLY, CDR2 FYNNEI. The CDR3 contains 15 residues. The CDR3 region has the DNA TGTGCCAGCACAGGATCAGCGGGGGGGACAGATACGCAGTATTTT. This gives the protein CASTGSAGGTDTQYF.